This T cell receptor (beta chain) was obtained from a study of T cells after yellow fever vaccination. TCRdb ran MiXCR on the 5' RACE reads and lists one entry per CDR3 protein. The sample records hundreds of thousands of distinct CDR3 sequences, approximately 19% being singletons. The sample holds a few counts of this clonotype. The antigen remains undetermined. Trimming took off 3 bases at V and 7 bases at J, with 15 bases between the two ends. This CDR3 region has 14 residues. The germline gives CDR1 SEHNR, CDR2 FQNEAQ (reference sequence). Study observations and caveats: Bulk-population clonotypes that are abundant could appear as contaminants in FACS-sorted repertoires. The CD4 compartment and the CD8 compartment contained a small share of clonotypes in common.

The V call is TRBV7-9, the J call TRBJ2-5; D possibly corresponds to TRBD2 (5 bases). The sequence was collected from a man between 18 and 35 years old who received the YFV17D yellow fever vaccine. The starting material was PBMCs, obtained before the yellow fever booster vaccination. The CDR3: CASSFSSDWGTQYF. CDR3 nucleotides: TGTGCCAGCAGCTTTTCATCGGACTGGGGGACCCAGTACTTC. The variable domain in full, with the rest retrieved from reference TRBV7-9 and TRBJ2-5, is DTGVSQNPRHKITKRGQNVTFRCDPISEHNRLYWYRQTLGQGPEFLTYFQNEAQLEKSRLLSDRFSAERPKGSFSTLEIQRTEQGDSAMYLCASSFSSDWGTQYFGPGTRLLVL.